The T cell receptor beta chain described here comes from a study of PD-1 blockade in mismatch repair-deficient tumors. Study summary: Patients had about eleven mismatch repair-deficient cancer types and were previously treated and progressing.

TCR sequencing covered a few patients who responded to pembrolizumab. The CDR3 contains 17 residues. The germline gives CDR1 MDHEN, CDR2 SYDVKM. V shed 3 bases and J 6 bases; nucleotides not matched to a gene: 8. The assay was immunoSEQ multiplex PCR, and TCRdb's table has in-frame clones only and misses some. The sample gives about 40,000 clones, 85% of which show up once; under 5% is in the top ten. This clonotype was obtained from an adult with mismatch repair-deficient cancer. The material sequenced was peripheral blood, taken roughly 76 weeks after starting pembrolizumab. The V gene is TRBV28, the J gene TRBJ2-3; 14 nucleotides line up with TRBD2. CDR3 nucleotides: TGTGCCAGCAGTTTCCCGACTAGCGGGAGGGCCCGGGATACGCAGTATTTT. This codes for CASSFPTSGRARDTQYF.